This T cell receptor (beta chain) was obtained from a study of Graves' ophthalmopathy and Graves' hyperthyroidism. Pregnant or lactating patients and those with other autoimmune diseases or uncontrolled infections were excluded. Clinicians diagnosed using symptoms, serum thyroxine, TRAb, thyroid ultrasound and orbital computed tomography. The CDR3 consists of 16 residues. V lost 2 bases to trimming and J lost 3 bases; unmatched junction nucleotides: 6. Germline V lookup: CDR1 SGHTA, CDR2 FQGNSA. This clonotype was seen ten or more times. Its matching antigen is unknown. The study amplified TCR beta CDR3 regions using RNA transcripts. RT-PCR in the first round used HTBI primers; a second-round multiplex PCR followed. TCRdb ran MiXCR on the multiplex PCR reads and lists one entry per CDR3 protein. The data hold some 400,000 distinct CDR3 sequences, with around 20% observed a single time. General study points: The authors also found most expanded thyroid clonotypes above 0.001 frequency in blood.

The sample was peripheral blood. This receptor was identified in a woman between 18 and 29 years old with Graves' ophthalmopathy. The gene calls are TRBV7-2 and TRBJ2-5; 10 nucleotides line up with TRBD2. CDR3 region: CASSLHLAGEKETQYF. In DNA form, the CDR3 reads TGTGCCAGCAGCTTACACCTAGCGGGAGAAAAAGAGACCCAGTACTTC.